These 22 T cell receptor beta chains originate from one sample sequenced in a study of control samples from healthy donors and cancer patients. Libraries were prepared by immunoSEQ multiplex PCR; TCRdb keeps only in-frame clonotypes and omits some of them. Of 80,000 to 100,000 clones listed, roughly three quarters are singletons. The sequenced material came from blood. The receptors here all came from a woman aged 25 to 39 in good health.

The chain employs TRBV10-1 and TRBJ1-2; D is undetermined. V was shortened by 2 bases and J by 0 bases, with 4 bases between the two germline ends. Germline-derived CDR1 and CDR2 are WNHNN and SYGVQD (reference sequence). The CDR3 length is 13 residues. CDR3 region: CASSERPNYGYTF. The CDR3 nucleotides are TGCGCCAGCAGTGAGAGACCTAACTATGGCTACACCTTC.

About this clone: Mismatch with germline at one junction end may stem from a read error. This chain uses TRBV7-7 with TRBJ2-5, with a possible D match to TRBD1 (7 bases). Germline V gene lookup returns CDR1 SSHAT and CDR2 FNYEAQ (reference sequence). This CDR3 spans 15 amino acids. CDR3 sequence reads: CASSSGANRGETQYF. The CDR3 DNA follows: TGTGCTAGCAGCTCGGGGGCCAACAGGGGAGAGACCCAGTACTTC.

This chain's CDR3 is CASSIVPIGRNEQFF. CDR3 sequence (DNA): TGTGCCAGTAGTATAGTACCAATTGGTAGGAATGAGCAGTTCTTC. The J gene is TRBJ2-1, the V gene TRBV19; no firm D call. CDR3 length: 15 amino acids. Germline V CDR1 and CDR2: LNHDA, SQIVND (reference sequence). Trimming took off 1 base at V and 7 bases at J, with 14 bases between the two ends.

The chain combines TRBV24-1 with TRBJ1-5; D is possibly TRBD1 (6 bases). The CDR3 runs to 19 residues. CDR1 and CDR2 (germline): KGHDR, SFDVKD. Trimming took off 4 bases at V and 0 bases at J, with 21 bases between the two ends. The CDR3 sequence: CATSDETRGGMFSNQPQHF. CDR3 nucleotide sequence: TGTGCCACCAGTGACGAGACAAGGGGGGGTATGTTTAGCAATCAGCCCCAGCATTTT.

The CDR3 DNA reads as TGTGCCAGCTCACCTAGCGGGGTGACGTACGAGCAGTACTTC. This encodes CASSPSGVTYEQYF. The rearrangement links TRBV18 to TRBJ2-7; 8 bases map to TRBD2. CDR1 is KGHSH, CDR2 LQKENI, per germline. The junction had 5 bases not matched to a gene; V was cut back by 3 bases and J by 4 bases. The CDR3 is 14 amino acids.

The V call is TRBV19, the J call TRBJ2-1; 7 bases match TRBD1. The CDR3 length is 13 residues. V gave up 4 bases and J gave up 9 bases; unmatched junction bases: 6. CDR1 is LNHDA and CDR2 is SQIVND in the germline V gene (reference sequence). In DNA form, the CDR3 reads TGTGCCAGTAGTAGGGACAGCCTGATTGAGCAGTTCTTC. Translated, it gives CASSRDSLIEQFF.

This chain links TRBV25-1 with TRBJ2-5; D is unresolved. The CDR3 contains 14 residues. Trimming took off 1 base at V and 7 bases at J, with 13 bases between the two ends. The germline gives CDR1 MGHDK, CDR2 SYGVNS. The CDR3 protein is CASSELNLMGTQYF. In DNA, the CDR3 is TGTGCCAGCAGTGAATTAAACCTTATGGGGACCCAGTACTTC.

The J gene is TRBJ1-3, the V gene TRBV5-1; D remains unclear. The germline V gene has CDR1 SGHRS and CDR2 YFSETQ. V dropped 4 bases and J dropped 1 base, with 12 bases sitting between them. The CDR3 contains 15 residues. The DNA for the CDR3 is TGCGCCAGCAGCACCGATACGAGTTCTGGAAACACCATATATTTT. Its translation is CASSTDTSSGNTIYF.

Here the CDR3 reads CASSYISGNQPQHF. CDR3 DNA sequence: TGTGCCAGCAGTTACATTTCAGGTAATCAGCCCCAGCATTTT. The rearrangement links TRBV6-6 to TRBJ1-5; D is unresolved. Per germline, CDR1 MNHNY and CDR2 SVGAGI (reference sequence). Trimming stripped 2 bases from V and 4 bases from J, with 9 bases between. CDR3 length: 14 amino acids.

The gene calls are TRBV7-2 and TRBJ1-2; perhaps TRBD1 as D (5 bases). CDR1 SGHTA and CDR2 FQGNSA come from the germline V gene. Trimming took off 5 bases at V and 4 bases at J, with 11 bases between the two ends. The CDR3 extends over 13 amino acids. CDR3 bases: TGTGCCAGCAGCAACCGGGGCCTCTATGGCTACACCTTC. This codes for CASSNRGLYGYTF.

J is TRBJ1-6 and V is TRBV5-1, with D perhaps TRBD1 (5 bases). From germline, CDR1 is SGHRS and CDR2 YFSETQ. The CDR3 length is 15 residues. Trimming took off 0 bases at V and 8 bases at J, with 12 bases between the two ends. CDR3 sequence: CASSLGAGGDSPLHF. CDR3 DNA: TGCGCCAGCAGCTTGGGGGCGGGGGGGGATTCACCCCTCCACTTT.

The rearrangement joins TRBV9 to TRBJ2-7, with D possibly matching TRBD1 (5 bases). The CDR3 is made up of 15 amino acids. Looked up from germline, CDR1 is SGDLS and CDR2 is YYNGEE. The ends were cut back, 0 bases at V and 5 bases at J, with 15 bases in the middle. CDR3 region: CASSVGAGARNEQYF. The CDR3 DNA is TGTGCCAGCAGCGTAGGTGCTGGGGCGAGGAACGAGCAGTACTTC.

This clone was counted only a few times. The rearrangement links TRBV7-3 to TRBJ2-2; D gene uncertain. V was pared by 4 bases and J by 1 base, with 1 base between. CDR3 length equals 12 residues. Germline V gene sequence: CDR1 SGHTA, CDR2 FQGTGA. The chain's CDR3 is CASSWNTGELFF. In nucleotides, the CDR3 is TGTGCCAGCAGCTGGAACACCGGGGAGCTGTTTTTT. The full variable domain, rest sourced from reference TRBV7-3 and TRBJ2-2, is GAGVSQTPSNKVTEKGKYVELRCDPISGHTALYWYRQSLGQGPEFLIYFQGTGAADDSGLPNDRFFAVRPEGSVSTLKIQRTERGDSAVYLCASSWNTGELFFGEGSRLTVL.

This rearrangement joins TRBV19 to TRBJ1-2, with D unresolved. The CDR3 runs to 12 residues. V lost 6 bases and J lost 0, with 5 bases in between. Germline CDR1 LNHDA, CDR2 SQIVND (reference sequence). CDR3 nucleotides: TGTGCCAGTAGCGGAACTAACTATGGCTACACCTTC. This sequence encodes CASSGTNYGYTF.

This chain uses TRBV11-2 with TRBJ1-4; no definite D call. The ends were cut back, 1 base at V and 10 bases at J, with 4 bases in the middle. CDR3 size: 11 residues. CDR1 is SGHAT and CDR2 is FQNNGV in the germline V gene. The CDR3 here is CASSLVGKLFF. CDR3 in DNA: TGTGCCAGCAGCTTAGTTGGAAAACTGTTTTTT.

This clone was recorded at least ten times. This chain connects TRBV2 to TRBJ1-2; TRBD1 matches 7 bases. CDR3 size: 14 residues. Germline assignment: CDR1 SNHLY and CDR2 FYNNEI. The V and J ends lost 2 bases and 8 bases, in that order; junction bases with no gene match: 8. The CDR3 nucleotides read TGTGCCAGCAGTGAACAGGGACAGTTTTACGGCTACACCTTC. Protein: CASSEQGQFYGYTF.

The chain links TRBV12-5 to TRBJ2-1, with D perhaps matching TRBD1 (5 bases). The germline V gene has CDR1 LGHNT and CDR2 FRNRAP. The V and J ends lost 5 bases and 10 bases respectively, with 9 bases between them. The CDR3 totals 11 residues. The DNA for the CDR3 is TGTGCTAGTGGTCCGAACAGGGAGCAGTTCTTC. It translates to CASGPNREQFF.

The rearrangement uses TRBV19 and TRBJ2-1, with 12 bases lining up with TRBD2. V lost 5 bases, J lost 7 bases, and 3 bases stayed unmatched. CDR3 length equals 14 residues. Germline V CDR1 and CDR2: LNHDA, SQIVND (reference sequence). The CDR3 here is CASSRTSGANEQFF. In DNA, the CDR3 is TGTGCCAGTAGTCGGACTAGCGGGGCAAATGAGCAGTTCTTC.

The CDR3 region has the DNA TGTGCCACCAGTGATCCCCCGGCAGACAGGGAATCGCAGCCCCAGCATTTT. Protein product: CATSDPPADRESQPQHF. This chain connects TRBV24-1 to TRBJ1-5; 7 bases fit TRBD1. The CDR3 is 17 amino acids. Germline lookup yields CDR1 KGHDR and CDR2 SFDVKD. Germline trimming cut 3 bases from V and 7 bases from J; bases unmatched to any gene: 14.

The DNA of the CDR3 is TGTGCCAGCTCTTCCTCAGGGGGTTTCGCTGGCTACACCTTC. The encoded protein is CASSSSGGFAGYTF. The V and J genes are TRBV27 and TRBJ1-2; 7 bases agree with TRBD1. The ends lost 8 bases at V and 7 bases at J; junction bases unmatched: 13. From germline, CDR1 is MNHEY and CDR2 SMNVEV (reference sequence). The CDR3 runs 14 residues.

The gene calls are TRBV6-2 or TRBV6-3 and TRBJ1-6, with D tentatively TRBD1 (6 bases). V shed 2 bases and J shed 0 bases, with 14 bases lying between them. The germline V gene encodes CDR1 MNHEY and CDR2 SVGEGT. This CDR3 is 18 amino acids long. The CDR3: CASSYDRTGSSYNSPLHF. Written as DNA, the CDR3 is TGTGCCAGCAGTTACGACAGGACGGGGAGCTCCTATAATTCACCCCTCCACTTT.

V usage is TRBV2 and J usage is TRBJ1-3; D is uncertain. This CDR3 comprises 15 residues. The V end was cut by 3 bases, the J end by 2 bases, with 11 bases between. Germline CDR1 is SNHLY and CDR2 is FYNNEI. The CDR3 loop reads CASSDLLGTGNTIYF. In DNA, the CDR3 is TGTGCCAGCAGTGATTTGCTGGGCACTGGAAACACCATATATTTT.